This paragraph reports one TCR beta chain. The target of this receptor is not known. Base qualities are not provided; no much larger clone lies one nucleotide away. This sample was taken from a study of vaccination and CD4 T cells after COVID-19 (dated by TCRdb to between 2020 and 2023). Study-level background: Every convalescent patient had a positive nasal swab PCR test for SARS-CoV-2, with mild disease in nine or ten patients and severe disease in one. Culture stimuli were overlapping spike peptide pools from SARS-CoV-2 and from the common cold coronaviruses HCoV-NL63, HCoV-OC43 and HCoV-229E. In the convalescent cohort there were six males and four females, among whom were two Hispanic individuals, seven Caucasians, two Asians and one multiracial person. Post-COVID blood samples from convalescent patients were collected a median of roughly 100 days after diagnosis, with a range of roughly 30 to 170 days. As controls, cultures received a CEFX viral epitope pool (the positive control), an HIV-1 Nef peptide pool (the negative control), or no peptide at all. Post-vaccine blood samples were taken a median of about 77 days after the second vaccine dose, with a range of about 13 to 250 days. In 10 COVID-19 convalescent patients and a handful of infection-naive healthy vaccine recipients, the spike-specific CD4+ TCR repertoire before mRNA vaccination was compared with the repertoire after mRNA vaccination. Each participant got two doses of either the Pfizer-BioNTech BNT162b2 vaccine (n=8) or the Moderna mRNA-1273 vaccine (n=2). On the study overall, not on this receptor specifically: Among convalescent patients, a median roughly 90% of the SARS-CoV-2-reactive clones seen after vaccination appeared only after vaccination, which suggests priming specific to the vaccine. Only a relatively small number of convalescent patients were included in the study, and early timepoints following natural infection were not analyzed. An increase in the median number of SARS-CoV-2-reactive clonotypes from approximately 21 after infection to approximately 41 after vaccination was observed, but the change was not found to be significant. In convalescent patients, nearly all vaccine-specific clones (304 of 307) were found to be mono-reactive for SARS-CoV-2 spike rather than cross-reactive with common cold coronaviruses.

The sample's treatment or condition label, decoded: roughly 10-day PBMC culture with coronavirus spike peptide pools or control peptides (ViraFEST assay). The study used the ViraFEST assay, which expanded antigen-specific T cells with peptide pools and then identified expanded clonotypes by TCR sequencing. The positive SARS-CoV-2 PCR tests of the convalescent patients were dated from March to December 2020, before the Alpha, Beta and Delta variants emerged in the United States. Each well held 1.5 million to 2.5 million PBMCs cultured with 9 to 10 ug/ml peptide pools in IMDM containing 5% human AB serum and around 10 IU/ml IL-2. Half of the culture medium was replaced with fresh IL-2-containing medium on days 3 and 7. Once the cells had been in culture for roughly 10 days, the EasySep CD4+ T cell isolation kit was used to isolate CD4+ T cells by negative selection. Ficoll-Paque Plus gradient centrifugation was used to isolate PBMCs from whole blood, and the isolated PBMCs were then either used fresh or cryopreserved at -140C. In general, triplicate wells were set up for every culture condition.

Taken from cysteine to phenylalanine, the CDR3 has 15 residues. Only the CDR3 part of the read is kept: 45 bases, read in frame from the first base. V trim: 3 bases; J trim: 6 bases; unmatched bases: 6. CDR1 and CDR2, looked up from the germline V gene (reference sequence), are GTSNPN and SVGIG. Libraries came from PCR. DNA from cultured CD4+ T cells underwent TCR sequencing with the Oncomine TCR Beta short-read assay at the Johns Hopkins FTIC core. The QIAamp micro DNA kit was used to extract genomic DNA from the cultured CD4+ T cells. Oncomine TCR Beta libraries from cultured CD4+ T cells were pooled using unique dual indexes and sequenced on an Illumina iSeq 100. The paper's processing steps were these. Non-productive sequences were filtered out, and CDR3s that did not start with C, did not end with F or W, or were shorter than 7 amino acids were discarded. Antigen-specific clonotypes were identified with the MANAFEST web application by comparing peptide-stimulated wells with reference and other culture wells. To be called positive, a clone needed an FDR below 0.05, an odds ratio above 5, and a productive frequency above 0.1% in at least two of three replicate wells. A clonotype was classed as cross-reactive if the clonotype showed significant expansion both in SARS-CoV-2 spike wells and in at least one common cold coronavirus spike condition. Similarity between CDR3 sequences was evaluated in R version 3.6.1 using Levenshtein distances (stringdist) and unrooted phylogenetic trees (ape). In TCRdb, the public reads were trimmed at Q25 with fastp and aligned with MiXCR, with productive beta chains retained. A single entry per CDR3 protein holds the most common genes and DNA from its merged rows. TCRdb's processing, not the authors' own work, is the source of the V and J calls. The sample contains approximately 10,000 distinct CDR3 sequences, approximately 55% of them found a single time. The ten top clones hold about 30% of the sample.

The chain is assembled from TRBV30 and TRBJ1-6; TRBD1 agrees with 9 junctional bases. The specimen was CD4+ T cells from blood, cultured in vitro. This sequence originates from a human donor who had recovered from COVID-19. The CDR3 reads CAWSLGQGLNSPLHF. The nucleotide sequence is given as TGTGCCTGGAGCCTTGGACAGGGGCTTAATTCACCCCTCCACTTT.